What follows are 14 T cell receptor beta chains derived from one specimen sequenced in a study of blood T cell repertoires in COVID-19. Libraries were prepared by immunoSEQ multiplex PCR; TCRdb keeps only in-frame clonotypes and omits some of them. The repertoire holds 25,000 to 35,000 clones, with 75% to 90% as singletons. Sequenced: peripheral blood. These receptors all come from a man aged 70-80 years with active COVID-19.

Only a few counts were recorded for this clone. The chain joins TRBV9 to TRBJ2-5; 8 bases fit TRBD2. The CDR3 consists of 17 residues. CDR1 SGDLS and CDR2 YYNGEE come from the germline V gene. The J segment lost 3 bases and the V segment lost 6 bases, leaving 16 bases of the junction unmatched. The CDR3 DNA follows: TGTGCCAGCACTTTAGGACCTCCGGGACTAGGCGAAGAGACCCAGTACTTC. Protein product: CASTLGPPGLGEETQYF.

This sequence joins TRBV30 and TRBJ1-6; D is unclear. Trimming removed 2 bases from V and 12 bases from J, with 14 bases in between. The CDR3 totals 13 residues. Germline CDR1 and CDR2: GTSNPN and SVGIG (reference sequence). CDR3 nucleotide sequence: TGTGCCTGGAGTCGGGTCCCGTCGGGACCCCTCCACTTT. Translating gives CAWSRVPSGPLHF. The whole variable domain, filled in from reference TRBV30 and TRBJ1-6, reads SQTIHQWPATLVQPVGSPLSLECTVEGTSNPNLYWYRQAAGRGLQLLFYSVGIGQISSEVPQNLSASRPQDRQFILSSKKLLLSDSGFYLCAWSRVPSGPLHFGNGTRLTVT.

This clone is a singleton in its sample. The gene calls are TRBV7-2 and TRBJ2-3; D perhaps matches TRBD1 (6 bases). Germline V gene data show CDR1 as SGHTA and CDR2 as FQGNSA. Trimming took 2 bases from V and 0 from J, leaving 9 bases between them. The CDR3 is 15 amino acids. The CDR3 DNA sequence: TGTGCCAGCAGCTTAAGGGGGTACAGCACAGATACGCAGTATTTT. Its protein is CASSLRGYSTDTQYF.

This chain connects TRBV7-2 to TRBJ2-2; possibly TRBD1 for D (6 bases). The CDR3 is 15 amino acids. Trimming shortened V by 4 bases and J by 2 bases, and 11 bases separated the two germline ends. CDR1 is SGHTA and CDR2 is FQGNSA in the germline V gene. CDR3 residues: CASSSTGTNTGELFF. The CDR3 nucleotides read TGTGCCAGCAGCTCTACCGGGACAAACACCGGGGAGCTGTTTTTT.

This clone was found a few times. The V call is TRBV5-1, the J call TRBJ2-2, with 7 bases aligning to TRBD1. The CDR3 consists of 12 residues. After removal of 7 bases from V and 6 bases from J, the junction contained 3 bases not matched to a gene. The V gene's germline CDR1 is SGHRS and CDR2 YFSETQ. The CDR3 bases are TGCGCCAGCGGGGGACAGTCCGGGGAGCTGTTTTTT. This gives the protein CASGGQSGELFF.

The rearrangement joins TRBV28 to TRBJ2-7; 8 nucleotides agree with TRBD1. The CDR3 is made up of 16 amino acids. With 6 bases clipped from V and 2 bases from J, the junction kept 12 bases outside the gene matches. From germline, CDR1 is MDHEN and CDR2 SYDVKM. CDR3 DNA: TGTGCCAGCAGAACTTTCGGACAGGGATGGACCTACGAGCAGTACTTC. Protein sequence: CASRTFGQGWTYEQYF.

Here the CDR3 reads CASSPPVWRRGTEAFF. The CDR3 DNA sequence: TGTGCCAGCAGTCCCCCGGTGTGGCGACGAGGCACTGAAGCTTTCTTT. J is TRBJ1-1 and V is TRBV6-6, with D hard to call. The CDR3 is made up of 16 amino acids. V shed 5 bases and J shed 4 bases, with 20 bases lying between them. From germline, CDR1 is MNHNY and CDR2 SVGAGI (reference sequence).

The V and J genes are TRBV19 and TRBJ1-2; 10 nucleotides align to TRBD1. The CDR3 consists of 13 residues. V lost 6 bases, J lost 4 bases, and 2 bases stayed unmatched. Germline CDR1 is LNHDA and CDR2 is SQIVND (reference sequence). The CDR3 DNA reads TGTGCCAGTAGGGGGGACAGGGGCTATGGCTACACCTTC. Its protein is CASRGDRGYGYTF.

This clone occurred once. The chain employs TRBV28 and TRBJ1-3, with D uncertain. The CDR3 consists of 15 residues. The V end was cut by 5 bases, the J end by 0 bases, with 11 bases between. CDR1 is MDHEN and CDR2 is SYDVKM in the germline V gene. The CDR3 bases are TGTGCCAGCAGTCCGCCCCTGAGCTCTGGAAACACCATATATTTT. It translates to CASSPPLSSGNTIYF.

The chain joins TRBV5-1 to TRBJ2-5; 12 nucleotides align to TRBD2. Germline CDR1 is SGHRS and CDR2 is YFSETQ. This CDR3 region has 17 residues. Trimming at V came to 4 bases and at J to 1 base, leaving 8 bases not matched to a gene. CDR3 sequence reads: CASSRTSGALPQETQYF. The CDR3 DNA reads as TGCGCCAGCAGCCGGACTAGCGGGGCCCTCCCCCAAGAGACCCAGTACTTC.

This rearrangement joins TRBV5-7 to TRBJ1-3; possible D gene TRBD1, 6 bases. TRBV5-7 qualifies as an ORF whose function is uncertain. Trimming cost V 5 bases and J 3 bases, with 12 bases left between them. This CDR3 contains 14 residues. The CDR3 loop reads CASSRTVRGNTIYF. The CDR3, as DNA: TGTGCCAGCAGTCGGACAGTCCGTGGAAACACCATATATTTT.

J is TRBJ2-7 and V is TRBV27; 10 bases fit TRBD1. CDR3 length: 14 amino acids. CDR1 and CDR2 from the germline V gene are MNHEY and SMNVEV (reference sequence). J was trimmed by 4 bases and V by 6 bases; bases with no gene match: 6. DNA of the CDR3: TGTGCCAGCAGACGGACAGGGGGTCAATACGAGCAGTACTTC. This translates into CASRRTGGQYEQYF.

The V gene is TRBV19, the J gene TRBJ1-2; 9 bases line up with TRBD1. Per the germline V gene, CDR1 is LNHDA and CDR2 is SQIVND (reference sequence). Trimming cost V 4 bases and J 2 bases; bases outside gene matches: 11. The CDR3 runs to 17 residues. CDR3 residues: CASSTAGTGQLNYGYTF. The CDR3 DNA reads TGTGCCAGTAGTACCGCAGGGACAGGGCAACTCAACTATGGCTACACCTTC. Combining the CDR3 with reference TRBV19 and TRBJ1-2 gives the whole variable domain DGGITQSPKYLFRKEGQNVTLSCEQNLNHDAMYWYRQDPGQGLRLIYYSQIVNDFQKGDIAEGYSVSREKKESFPLTVTSAQKNPTAFYLCASSTAGTGQLNYGYTFGSGTRLTVV.

A few counts support this clone. V gene TRBV9 combines with J gene TRBJ2-7; 9 nucleotides align to TRBD1. After removal of 4 bases from V and 4 bases from J, the junction contained 6 bases not matched to a gene. The CDR3 covers 14 residues. Germline assignment: CDR1 SGDLS and CDR2 YYNGEE. CDR3 amino acids: CASSPGTGTYEQYF. For the CDR3, the DNA is TGTGCCAGCAGCCCCGGGACAGGGACTTACGAGCAGTACTTC.